The clone carrying this TCR beta chain was detected ten times or more. The library protocol tagged individual cDNA molecules with unique molecular identifiers. TCRdb passed the 5' RACE reads through MiXCR, listing each CDR3 protein once. The table lists roughly 47,000 distinct CDR3 sequences, roughly 6% of them singletons. The CDR3 contains 14 residues. CDR1 is SGHTA and CDR2 is FQGNSA in the germline V gene. The V end was cut by 5 bases, the J end by 4 bases, with 14 bases between. This entry is derived from a study of early T cells in non-severe SARS-CoV-2 infection. The starting material was whole blood, obtained at baseline. The TCR was taken from an adult who was a healthcare worker with PCR-confirmed SARS-CoV-2 infection or an uninfected control (not recorded which). This chain links TRBV7-2 with TRBJ2-5; D tentatively reads TRBD1 or TRBD2 (6 bases each). This chain's CDR3 is CASSHGGGVETQYF. CDR3 bases: TGTGCCAGCAGCCACGGGGGCGGGGTAGAGACCCAGTACTTC.